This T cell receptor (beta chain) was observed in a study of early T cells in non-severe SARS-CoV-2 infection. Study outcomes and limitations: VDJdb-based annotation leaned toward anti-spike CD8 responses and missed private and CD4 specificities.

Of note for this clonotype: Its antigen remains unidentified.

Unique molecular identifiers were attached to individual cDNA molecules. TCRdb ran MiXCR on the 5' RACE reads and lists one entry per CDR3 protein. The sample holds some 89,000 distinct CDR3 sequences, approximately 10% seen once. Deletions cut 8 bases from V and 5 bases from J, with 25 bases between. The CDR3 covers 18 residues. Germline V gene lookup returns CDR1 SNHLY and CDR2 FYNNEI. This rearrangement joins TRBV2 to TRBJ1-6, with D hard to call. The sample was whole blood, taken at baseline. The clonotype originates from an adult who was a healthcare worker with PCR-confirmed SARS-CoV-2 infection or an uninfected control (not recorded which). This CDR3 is CASQLRIPVFLDNSPLHF. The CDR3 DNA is TGTGCCAGCCAGCTCAGAATCCCGGTCTTCCTCGATAATTCACCCCTCCACTTT.